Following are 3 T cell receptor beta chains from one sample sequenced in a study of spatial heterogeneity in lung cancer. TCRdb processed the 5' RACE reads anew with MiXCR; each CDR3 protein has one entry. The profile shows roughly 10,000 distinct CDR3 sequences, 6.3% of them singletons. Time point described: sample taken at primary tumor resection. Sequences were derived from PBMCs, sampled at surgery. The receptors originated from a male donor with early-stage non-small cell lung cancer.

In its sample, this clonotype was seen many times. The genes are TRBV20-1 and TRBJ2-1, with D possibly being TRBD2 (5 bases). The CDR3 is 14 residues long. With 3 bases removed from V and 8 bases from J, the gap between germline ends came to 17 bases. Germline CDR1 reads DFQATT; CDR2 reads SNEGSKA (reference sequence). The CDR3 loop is CSASLASEPYEQFF. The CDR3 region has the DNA TGCAGTGCTAGTCTAGCCTCCGAACCTTATGAGCAGTTCTTC.

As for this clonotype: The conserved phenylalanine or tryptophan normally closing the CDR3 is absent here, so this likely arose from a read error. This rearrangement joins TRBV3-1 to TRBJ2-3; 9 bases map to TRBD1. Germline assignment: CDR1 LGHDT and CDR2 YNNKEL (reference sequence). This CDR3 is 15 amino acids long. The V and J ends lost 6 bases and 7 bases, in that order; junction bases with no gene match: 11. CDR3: CASSYGQGHENTQYL. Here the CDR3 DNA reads TGTGCCAGCAGTTATGGACAGGGGCACGAAAATACGCAGTATCTT.

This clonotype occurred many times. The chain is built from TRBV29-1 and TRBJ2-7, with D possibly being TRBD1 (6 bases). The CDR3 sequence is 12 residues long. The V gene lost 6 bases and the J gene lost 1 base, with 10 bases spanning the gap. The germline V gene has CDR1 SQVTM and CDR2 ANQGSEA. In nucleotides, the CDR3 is TGCAGCGTCTCAGGACAGTCCTACGAGCAGTACTTC. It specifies CSVSGQSYEQYF.